The TCR beta chain under discussion was sequenced for a study of blood T cells in healthy people across ages. The CDR3 totals 19 residues. The germline V gene has CDR1 MNHEY and CDR2 SVGEGT. Trimming removed 0 bases from V and 10 bases from J, with 28 bases in between. Together with a sample-barcoded 5' primer, a J-beta primer mix was included in a second PCR lasting about 6 to 11 cycles. TCRdb called the 5' RACE reads again in MiXCR, with one record for every CDR3 protein. The table lists approximately 690,000 distinct CDR3 sequences, roughly 50% of them singletons, with approximately 37% in the top ten. This clonotype is a singleton in its sample.

J is TRBJ2-1 and V is TRBV6-2 or TRBV6-3; D is perhaps TRBD2 (7 bases). Sequenced material: blood. The TCR comes from a man aged 55 to 69 in good health. This chain's CDR3 is CASSYSNGGPGGGNEEQFF. CDR3 nucleotides: TGTGCCAGCAGTTACTCGAATGGTGGCCCGGGGGGCGGCAATGAAGAGCAGTTCTTC.